The source of this T cell receptor beta chain is a study of quantifying T cell responses using KT2 cells. Overall study context: TCR alpha and beta constant-region primers primed reverse transcription of RNA.

The V gene's germline CDR1 is MNHEY and CDR2 SMNVEV (reference sequence). The CDR3 loop spans 17 amino acids. V lost 7 bases to trimming and J lost 0 bases, with 16 bases between them. This clonotype was observed many times. Its antigen is as yet unknown. Overall study findings and caveats: KT2 sequence counts showed saturation when very many KT2 cells were spiked in. At about one KT2 cell per 100,000 PBMC, KT2 sequences were still detected.

The cDNA 3' end received a ligated oligonucleotide with a UMI. An equimolar mix of RC1.1 and RC1.2 primed the beta chain across TRBC1 and TRBC2. TCRdb reprocessed the UMI-ligation and nested PCR reads with MiXCR, giving one entry per CDR3 protein. The sample has around 56,000 distinct CDR3 sequences, more than 9% seen once. KT2, a clone with a known TCR, was spiked into unfractionated PBMC. KT2 cells were mixed with fixed PBMC numbers at varying ratios. The rearrangement joins TRBV27 to TRBJ2-6; D ambiguous. This clonotype was sampled from a human donor. The sequenced sample was PBMCs spiked with cells of the T cell clone KT2. This CDR3 is CASTPSPGVSGANVLTF. The CDR3 bases are TGTGCCAGCACCCCCTCCCCGGGTGTCTCTGGGGCCAACGTCCTGACTTTC.